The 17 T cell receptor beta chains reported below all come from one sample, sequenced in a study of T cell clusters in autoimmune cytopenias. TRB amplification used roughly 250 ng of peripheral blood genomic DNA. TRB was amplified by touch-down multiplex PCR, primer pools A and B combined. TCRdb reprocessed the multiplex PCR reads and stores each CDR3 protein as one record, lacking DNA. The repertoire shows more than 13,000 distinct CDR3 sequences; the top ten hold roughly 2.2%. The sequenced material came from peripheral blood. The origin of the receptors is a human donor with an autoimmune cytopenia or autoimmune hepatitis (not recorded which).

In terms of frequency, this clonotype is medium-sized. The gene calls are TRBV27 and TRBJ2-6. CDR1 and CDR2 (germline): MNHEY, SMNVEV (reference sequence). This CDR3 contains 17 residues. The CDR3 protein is CASSFGQGNSGANVLTF.

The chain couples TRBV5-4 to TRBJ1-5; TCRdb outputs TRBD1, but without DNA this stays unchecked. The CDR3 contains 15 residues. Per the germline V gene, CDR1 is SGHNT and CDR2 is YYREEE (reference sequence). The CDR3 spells CASSFRQGGDQPQHF.

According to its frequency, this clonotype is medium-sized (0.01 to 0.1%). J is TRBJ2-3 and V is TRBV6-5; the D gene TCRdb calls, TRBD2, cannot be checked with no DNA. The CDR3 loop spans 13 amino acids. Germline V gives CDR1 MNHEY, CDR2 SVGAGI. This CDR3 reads CASRSGSTDTQYF.

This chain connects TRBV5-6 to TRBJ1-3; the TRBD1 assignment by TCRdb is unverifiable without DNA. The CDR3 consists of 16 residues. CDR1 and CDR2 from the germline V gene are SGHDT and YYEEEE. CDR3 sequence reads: CASSLVPGGAGNTIYF.

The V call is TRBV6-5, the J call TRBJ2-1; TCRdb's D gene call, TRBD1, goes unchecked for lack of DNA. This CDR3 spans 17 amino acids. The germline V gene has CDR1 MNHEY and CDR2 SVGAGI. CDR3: CASSYALGAIDYNEQFF.

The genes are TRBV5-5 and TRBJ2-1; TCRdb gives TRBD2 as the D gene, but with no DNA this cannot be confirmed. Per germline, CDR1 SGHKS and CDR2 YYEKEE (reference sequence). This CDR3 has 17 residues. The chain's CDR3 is CASSPPVAGGSYNEQFF.

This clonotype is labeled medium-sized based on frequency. The CDR3 region is CASSMSDANTGELFF. The V and J genes are TRBV19 and TRBJ2-2. The CDR3 spans 15 residues. Germline-derived CDR1 and CDR2 are LNHDA and SQIVND (reference sequence).

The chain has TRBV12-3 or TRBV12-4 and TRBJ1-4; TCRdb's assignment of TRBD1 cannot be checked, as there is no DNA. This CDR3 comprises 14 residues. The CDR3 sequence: CASSRQGQGEKLFF.

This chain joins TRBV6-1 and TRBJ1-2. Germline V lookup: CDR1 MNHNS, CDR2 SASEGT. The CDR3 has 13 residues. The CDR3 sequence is CASSPDPNYGYTF.

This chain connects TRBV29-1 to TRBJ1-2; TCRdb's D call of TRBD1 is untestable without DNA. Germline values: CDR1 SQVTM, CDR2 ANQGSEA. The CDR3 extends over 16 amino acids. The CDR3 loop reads CSVTPPGQGVRYGYTF.

CDR3 sequence reads: CASSLDRNTEAFF. The gene calls are TRBV11-1 and TRBJ1-1; TCRdb lists TRBD1, though no DNA is available to test this call. Per the germline V gene, CDR1 is SGHAT and CDR2 is FQDESV (reference sequence). The CDR3 runs 13 residues.

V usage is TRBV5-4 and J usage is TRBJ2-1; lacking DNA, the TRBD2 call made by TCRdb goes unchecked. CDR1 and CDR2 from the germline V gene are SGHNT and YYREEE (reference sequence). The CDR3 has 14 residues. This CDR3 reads CASSLRTSVNEQFF.

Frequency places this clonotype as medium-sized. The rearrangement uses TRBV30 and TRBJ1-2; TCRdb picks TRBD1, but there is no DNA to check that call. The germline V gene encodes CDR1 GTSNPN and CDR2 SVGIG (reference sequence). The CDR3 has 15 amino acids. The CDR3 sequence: CAWRDGTGEIYGYTF.

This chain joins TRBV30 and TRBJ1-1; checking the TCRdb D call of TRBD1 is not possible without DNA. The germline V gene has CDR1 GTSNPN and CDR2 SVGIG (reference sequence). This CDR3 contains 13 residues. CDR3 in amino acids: CAWSDGQGSEAFF.

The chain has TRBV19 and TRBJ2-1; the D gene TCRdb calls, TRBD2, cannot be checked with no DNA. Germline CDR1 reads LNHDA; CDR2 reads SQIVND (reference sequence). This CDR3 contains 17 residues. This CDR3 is CASSLRTSGIKGGEQFF.

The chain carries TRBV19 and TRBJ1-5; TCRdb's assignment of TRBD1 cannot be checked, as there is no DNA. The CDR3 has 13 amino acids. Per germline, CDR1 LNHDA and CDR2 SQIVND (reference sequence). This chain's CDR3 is CASSIVRDRAPHF.

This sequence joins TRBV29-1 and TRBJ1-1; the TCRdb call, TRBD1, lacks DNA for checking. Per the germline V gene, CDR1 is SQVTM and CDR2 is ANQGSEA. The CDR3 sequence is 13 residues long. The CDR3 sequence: CSAGVRGNTEAFF.